These 30 T cell receptor beta chains came from one sample sequenced in a study of blood T cell repertoires in COVID-19. The assay was immunoSEQ multiplex PCR, and TCRdb's table has in-frame clones only and misses some. The sample contains a few hundred thousand clones, about 92% of which appear only once. Sequencing input: PBMCs or T cells enriched from blood (not recorded which). These receptors were obtained from a man between 18 and 29 years old who had recovered from COVID-19.

V usage is TRBV2 and J usage is TRBJ1-2; 8 positions agree with TRBD1. Germline V CDR1 and CDR2: SNHLY, FYNNEI. The ends lost 6 bases at V and 7 bases at J; junction bases unmatched: 1. The CDR3 is 11 residues long. Here the CDR3 DNA reads TGTGCCAGCAGAGACAGGGGTGGCTACACCTTC. This translates into CASRDRGGYTF.

The chain couples TRBV2 to TRBJ2-1; 7 bases line up with TRBD1. Losses at the gene ends were 8 bases for V and 5 bases for J; bases not matched to a gene: 3. This CDR3 contains 12 residues. The germline gives CDR1 SNHLY, CDR2 FYNNEI. The chain's CDR3 is CASRQGDNEQFF. CDR3 coding DNA: TGTGCCAGCCGACAGGGCGACAATGAGCAGTTCTTC.

The V and J genes are TRBV5-1 and TRBJ2-2, with D unclear. With 4 bases removed from V and 4 bases from J, the gap between germline ends came to 14 bases. The CDR3 runs to 15 residues. Germline assignment: CDR1 SGHRS and CDR2 YFSETQ. CDR3 nucleotide sequence: TGCGCCAGCAGCCCAACGAGGCTTACCACCGGGGAGCTGTTTTTT. Protein: CASSPTRLTTGELFF.

The chain combines TRBV24-1 with TRBJ1-1; maybe TRBD1 (5 bases). V was clipped by 0 bases and J by 0 bases, with 16 bases between them. Germline V lookup: CDR1 KGHDR, CDR2 SFDVKD. The CDR3 consists of 18 residues. CDR3 protein: CATSDLRVTESMNTEAFF. The CDR3 DNA follows: TGTGCCACCAGTGATTTGCGGGTGACAGAAAGTATGAACACTGAAGCTTTCTTT.

The chain has TRBV20-1 and TRBJ1-2, with TRBD1 matching over 7 bases. Germline CDR1 reads DFQATT; CDR2 reads SNEGSKA (reference sequence). The V and J ends lost 3 bases and 7 bases, in that order; junction bases with no gene match: 5. The CDR3 is 12 residues long. CDR3: CSASVTGSGYTF. CDR3 DNA: TGCAGTGCTAGTGTGACAGGGAGTGGCTACACCTTC.

V usage is TRBV3-1 (or the pseudogene TRBV3-2) and J usage is TRBJ2-6, with a possible D match to TRBD1 (8 bases). Trimming removed 0 bases from V and 5 bases from J, with 23 bases in between. Looked up from germline, CDR1 is LGHDT and CDR2 is YNNKEL (reference sequence). The CDR3 runs 20 residues. The CDR3 loop is CASSQEFQGARGSRANVLTF. For the CDR3, the DNA is TGTGCCAGCAGCCAAGAGTTCCAGGGGGCGCGGGGGTCTAGGGCCAACGTCCTGACTTTC.

In DNA, the CDR3 is TGTGCCAGCAGCTTGGAATTGGGACCGGGAGGCACCCAGTACTTC. It translates to CASSLELGPGGTQYF. The chain is built from TRBV5-6 and TRBJ2-5; 7 nucleotides agree with TRBD2. The CDR3 is 15 residues long. Germline V gene data show CDR1 as SGHDT and CDR2 as YYEEEE. J was trimmed by 8 bases and V by 0 bases; bases with no gene match: 10.

CDR3 nucleotide sequence: TGTGCCAGCAGTGTAGAACCGGGACAGATTAATTCACCCCTCCACTTT. The encoded protein is CASSVEPGQINSPLHF. This sequence joins TRBV6-1 and TRBJ1-6; 7 nucleotides line up with TRBD1. Germline CDR1 and CDR2: MNHNS and SASEGT. The CDR3 spans 16 residues. The V segment lost 4 bases and the J segment 6 bases; nucleotides outside the gene matches: 9.

This rearrangement joins TRBV2 to TRBJ1-5, with D perhaps matching TRBD1 (5 bases). The germline V and J ends were trimmed by 1 base and 3 bases, with 10 bases remaining between them. CDR1 is SNHLY and CDR2 is FYNNEI in the germline V gene. This CDR3 is built from 15 residues. In nucleotides, the CDR3 is TGTGCCAGCAGTGAAGGGGGCAGCGCCAATCAGCCCCAGCATTTT. Its translation: CASSEGGSANQPQHF.

This chain uses TRBV2 with TRBJ2-7, with D perhaps TRBD1 (5 bases). V dropped 3 bases and J dropped 1 base, with 13 bases sitting between them. Germline CDR1 and CDR2: SNHLY and FYNNEI. The CDR3 contains 15 residues. This chain's CDR3 is CASSDGATSSYEQYF. CDR3 nucleotides: TGTGCCAGCAGTGATGGGGCCACATCTTCCTACGAGCAGTACTTC.

For the CDR3, the DNA is TGTGCCAACAGACCAGGGCCCTCTGGAAACACCATATATTTT. Translated: CANRPGPSGNTIYF. This chain connects TRBV5-4 to TRBJ1-3; tentatively, D is TRBD1 (5 bases). Trimming shortened V by 9 bases and J by 0 bases, and 13 bases separated the two germline ends. This CDR3 is built from 14 residues. CDR1 and CDR2 from the germline V gene are SGHNT and YYREEE (reference sequence). Full variable domain (remainder filled in from reference TRBV5-4 and TRBJ1-3): ETGVTQSPTHLIKTRGQQVTLRCSSQSGHNTVSWYQQALGQGPQFIFQYYREEENGRGNFPPRFSGLQFPNYSSELNVNALELDDSALYLCANRPGPSGNTIYFGEGSWLTVV.

As for this clone: Other nucleotide sequences in the sample specify the same CDR3. The chain carries TRBV18 and TRBJ2-3; weak D call: TRBD2 (6 bases). The germline V gene has CDR1 KGHSH and CDR2 LQKENI. The ends were cut back, 1 base at V and 1 base at J, with 6 bases in the middle. The CDR3 spans 14 residues. CDR3 nucleotide sequence: TGTGCCAGCTCACCACGGGGGGGCACAGATACGCAGTATTTT. Translating it yields CASSPRGGTDTQYF.

The CDR3 loop is CASSLMGAGGSYNEQFF. CDR3 sequence (DNA): TGTGCCAGCAGTTTAATGGGAGCGGGAGGGTCCTACAATGAGCAGTTCTTC. The rearrangement joins TRBV28 to TRBJ2-1, with TRBD2 matching 10 bases. Germline CDR1 is MDHEN and CDR2 is SYDVKM. The CDR3 totals 17 residues. V lost 2 bases and J lost 1; bases outside the gene matches: 5.

The chain links TRBV29-1 to TRBJ2-7; a possible D gene is TRBD1 (5 bases). The CDR3 covers 12 residues. Germline CDR1 reads SQVTM; CDR2 reads ANQGSEA. The V and J ends lost 4 bases and 7 bases respectively, with 14 bases between them. CDR3 sequence reads: CSVGLRAGEQYF. The DNA for the CDR3 is TGCAGCGTTGGACTCAGGGCCGGGGAGCAGTACTTC.

This chain connects TRBV10-3 to TRBJ2-3; 8 bases align to TRBD2. The ends lost 6 bases at V and 3 bases at J; junction bases unmatched: 8. The CDR3 totals 15 residues. The germline V gene has CDR1 ENHRY and CDR2 SYGVKD. CDR3 sequence: CAIREAAGGTDTQYF. The DNA for the CDR3 is TGTGCCATCAGGGAGGCGGCGGGAGGAACAGATACGCAGTATTTT.

This clone was detected only once. V gene TRBV11-2 combines with J gene TRBJ2-3; D unresolved. This CDR3 has 15 amino acids. Trimming cost V 0 bases and J 5 bases, with 12 bases left between them. The germline V gene encodes CDR1 SGHAT and CDR2 FQNNGV. The CDR3 here is CASSLDPMARDTQYF. The CDR3 DNA is TGTGCCAGCAGCTTAGATCCCATGGCCAGAGATACGCAGTATTTT.

This chain uses TRBV13 with TRBJ1-3; 9 nucleotides align to TRBD1. After removal of 5 bases from V and 0 bases from J, the junction contained 14 bases not matched to a gene. This CDR3 is built from 19 residues. Germline V lookup: CDR1 PRHDT, CDR2 FYEKMQ (reference sequence). The CDR3 reads CASSINRGPFISSGNTIYF. The CDR3 DNA reads as TGTGCCAGCAGCATAAACAGGGGGCCCTTTATTAGCTCTGGAAACACCATATATTTT.

This chain's CDR3 is CASSLGGGSGYTF. In DNA form, the CDR3 reads TGTGCCAGCAGTTTAGGAGGGGGCTCTGGCTACACCTTC. This chain uses TRBV27 with TRBJ1-2; 7 nucleotides align to TRBD1. Germline CDR1 reads MNHEY; CDR2 reads SMNVEV (reference sequence). The CDR3 covers 13 residues. The V and J ends lost 2 bases and 7 bases, in that order; junction bases with no gene match: 4.

The J gene is TRBJ2-4, the V gene TRBV6-1; a possible D gene is TRBD2 (5 bases). V shed 2 bases and J shed 9 bases, with 14 bases lying between them. The V gene's germline CDR1 is MNHNS and CDR2 SASEGT. This CDR3 spans 14 amino acids. The CDR3 reads CASSETRRRVIQYF. The CDR3 bases are TGTGCCAGCAGTGAAACTCGGAGGAGAGTCATTCAGTACTTC.

This chain links TRBV5-4 with TRBJ2-7; TRBD1 matches at 8 bases. Germline loops: CDR1 SGHNT, CDR2 YYREEE (reference sequence). The CDR3 extends over 15 amino acids. The V gene end was trimmed by 0 bases and the J gene end by 0 bases; junction bases not matched to a gene: 2. The CDR3 region has the DNA TGTGCCAGCAGCTTGGGGCAGGGGGCCTCCTACGAGCAGTACTTC. It encodes CASSLGQGASYEQYF.

V is TRBV5-5 and J is TRBJ2-7; D gene unclear. Per the germline V gene, CDR1 is SGHKS and CDR2 is YYEKEE (reference sequence). The CDR3 extends over 13 amino acids. V gave up 1 base and J gave up 0 bases, with 5 bases separating them. The CDR3 sequence: CASSLLSSYEQYF. The CDR3 coding sequence is TGTGCCAGCAGCTTGCTTAGCTCCTACGAGCAGTACTTC.

J is TRBJ2-7 and V is TRBV21-1; the table calls TRBD2, which could not be checked here. TRBV21-1 is reported as a pseudogene. There are 16 residues in the CDR3. DNA for the CDR3: TGTGCCAGCAGCAAAGGTATTAGCGGGAGGGCATACGAGCAGTACTTC. Protein sequence: CASSKGISGRAYEQYF.

The rearrangement uses TRBV7-2 and TRBJ2-1; TRBD2 is a possible D gene (6 bases). The CDR3 has 16 amino acids. Germline V gene lookup returns CDR1 SGHTA and CDR2 FQGNSA. V gave up 3 bases and J gave up 4 bases, with 16 bases separating them. In DNA form, the CDR3 reads TGTGCCAGCAGCTTCTACGCCAGGGCGGGGTACAATGAGCAGTTCTTC. Amino acids: CASSFYARAGYNEQFF.

V is TRBV9 and J is TRBJ2-7, with TRBD2 matching 10 bases. The CDR3 totals 13 residues. CDR1 is SGDLS, CDR2 YYNGEE, per germline. Trimming removed 3 bases from V and 8 bases from J; junction bases left unmatched: 5. The chain's CDR3 is CASSETSGVKQYF. The CDR3 DNA reads TGTGCCAGCAGCGAAACTAGCGGGGTGAAGCAGTACTTC.

The genes are TRBV3-1 (or the pseudogene TRBV3-2) and TRBJ1-1; D unclear. V shed 2 bases and J shed 2 bases, with 6 bases lying between them. Germline CDR1 reads LGHDT; CDR2 reads YNNKEL (reference sequence). The CDR3 has 13 residues. CDR3 DNA sequence: TGTGCCAGCAGCCAATCCAGTAACACTGAAGCTTTCTTT. The encoded protein is CASSQSSNTEAFF.

The V call is TRBV2, the J call TRBJ2-7, with D possibly TRBD1 on 6 matching bases. The CDR3 has 13 residues. V was cut by 3 bases and J by 3 bases, with 9 bases left in between. The germline V gene encodes CDR1 SNHLY and CDR2 FYNNEI. The CDR3 reads CASSEGADYEQYF. The CDR3, as DNA: TGTGCCAGCAGTGAGGGGGCAGACTACGAGCAGTACTTC.

The chain links TRBV6-5 to TRBJ2-2; D is perhaps TRBD1 (6 bases). CDR1 is MNHEY, CDR2 SVGAGI, per germline. V dropped 3 bases and J dropped 6 bases, with 11 bases sitting between them. The CDR3 loop spans 14 amino acids. This CDR3 is CASSYLGQSGELFF. The CDR3 nucleotides are TGTGCCAGCAGTTATCTAGGACAGTCCGGGGAGCTGTTTTTT.

V gene TRBV5-1 combines with J gene TRBJ1-4, with 12 bases that match TRBD1. Germline CDR1 and CDR2: SGHRS and YFSETQ. The CDR3 consists of 17 residues. V shed 0 bases and J 5 bases; nucleotides not matched to a gene: 5. Written as DNA, the CDR3 is TGCGCCAGCAGCTTGGCCGGGACAGGGGGCAGGAATGAAAAACTGTTTTTT. It is translated as CASSLAGTGGRNEKLFF.

This rearrangement joins TRBV2 to TRBJ2-7; no clear D. Trimming took 9 bases from V and 0 from J, leaving 15 bases between them. The CDR3 totals 14 residues. CDR1 and CDR2 (germline): SNHLY, FYNNEI. CDR3 sequence (DNA): TGTGCCAGTCTCGGAGAAGGCAGCTCCTACGAGCAGTACTTC. It yields the protein CASLGEGSSYEQYF.

In its sample, this clone was seen a few times. This sequence joins TRBV19 and TRBJ2-7; TRBD2 aligns across 10 bases. The CDR3 covers 15 residues. J lost 1 base, V lost 5 bases, and 5 bases had no gene match. Germline V gene data show CDR1 as LNHDA and CDR2 as SQIVND (reference sequence). The CDR3 protein is CASSPSGSKSYEQYF. In nucleotides, the CDR3 is TGTGCCAGTAGTCCTAGCGGGAGTAAGTCCTACGAGCAGTACTTC.